This TCR beta chain came from a study of Graves' ophthalmopathy and Graves' hyperthyroidism. This CDR3 contains 15 residues. Trimming cost V 6 bases and J 7 bases; bases outside gene matches: 17. From germline, CDR1 is DFQATT and CDR2 SNEGSKA (reference sequence). Amplification targeted the TCR beta CDR3 regions, with RNA transcripts as the source material. HTBI-primed RT-PCR formed the first round, and a multiplex PCR formed the second. TCRdb re-analysed the multiplex PCR reads in MiXCR, keeping a single row per CDR3 protein. The sample records more than 300,000 distinct CDR3 sequences, approximately 18% being singletons. Serum thyroxine and TRAb, along with clinical symptoms, thyroid ultrasound and orbital computed tomography, were what diagnosis relied on.

The sample taken for sequencing was peripheral blood. This clonotype was sampled from an adult woman with stable Graves' hyperthyroidism. The chain recombines TRBV20-1 with TRBJ2-5; TRBD2 matches at 7 bases. The CDR3 loop is CSARHIGGTRGTQYF. The CDR3 DNA follows: TGCAGTGCCCGTCACATCGGGGGGACGAGGGGGACCCAGTACTTC.